The next 25 T cell receptor beta chains were all read from a single sample in a study of T cell responses to AZD1222 COVID-19 vaccine. Profiling relied on immunoSEQ multiplex PCR, and the TCRdb table lists in-frame clones only, not all of them. The table shows roughly 99,000 clones, with around nine tenths occurring only once. This sample comprised peripheral blood, obtained 28 days after the second AZD1222 dose. These receptors all stem from an adult who received the AZD1222 COVID-19 vaccine.

The V and J genes are TRBV18 and TRBJ1-4; D gene ambiguous. The CDR3 extends over 15 amino acids. Germline CDR1 reads KGHSH; CDR2 reads LQKENI. V gave up 2 bases and J gave up 8 bases, with 15 bases separating them. The CDR3 DNA is TGTGCCAGCTCACCAGGAGAAAGGGTATCCGAAAAACTGTTTTTT. Its protein is CASSPGERVSEKLFF.

The V call is TRBV28, the J call TRBJ1-2, with TRBD1 as a possible D gene (5 bases). Germline V lookup: CDR1 MDHEN, CDR2 SYDVKM. Trimming took off 6 bases at V and 3 bases at J, with 14 bases between the two ends. The length of the CDR3 is 14 residues. This CDR3 reads CASRGRQGDYGYTF. The CDR3 DNA reads as TGTGCCAGCAGGGGTCGGCAGGGCGACTATGGCTACACCTTC.

This clone came up once. The chain uses TRBV6-2 or TRBV6-3 and TRBJ2-1, with D possibly being TRBD2 (5 bases). Trimming shortened V by 6 bases and J by 10 bases, and 13 bases separated the two germline ends. The germline gives CDR1 MNHEY, CDR2 SVGEGT. The CDR3 totals 12 residues. CDR3 amino acids: CASSPRREEQFF. DNA for the CDR3: TGTGCCAGCAGCCCCAGAAGGGAGGAGCAGTTCTTC.

The chain recombines TRBV5-6 with TRBJ2-2, with D hard to call. Trimming removed 4 bases from V and 1 base from J, with 2 bases in between. The CDR3 contains 12 residues. In germline, CDR1 is SGHDT, CDR2 YYEEEE. DNA for the CDR3: TGTGCCAGCAGCGGGAACACCGGGGAGCTGTTTTTT. Protein: CASSGNTGELFF.

The genes are TRBV11-1 and TRBJ2-3, with D possibly TRBD1 on 5 matching bases. CDR3 length: 14 residues. Deletions cut 6 bases from V and 3 bases from J, with 13 bases between. CDR1 and CDR2 (germline): SGHAT, FQDESV (reference sequence). The CDR3 DNA reads as TGTGCCAGCAGGGTAGCAGGGTTTACAGATACGCAGTATTTT. Residues: CASRVAGFTDTQYF.

The rearrangement links TRBV19 to TRBJ2-1; D perhaps matches TRBD1 (6 bases). CDR3 length: 13 residues. Per germline, CDR1 LNHDA and CDR2 SQIVND (reference sequence). V lost 10 bases and J 4 bases, leaving 14 bases between the germline ends. This CDR3 is CATLAGAYNEQFF. The CDR3 DNA follows: TGTGCCACCCTGGCAGGGGCGTACAATGAGCAGTTCTTC. The variable domain in full, with the rest retrieved from reference TRBV19 and TRBJ2-1, is DGGITQSPKYLFRKEGQNVTLSCEQNLNHDAMYWYRQDPGQGLRLIYYSQIVNDFQKGDIAEGYSVSREKKESFPLTVTSAQKNPTAFYLCATLAGAYNEQFFGPGTRLTVL.

The CDR3, as DNA: TGTGCCAGCAGTCCCGGGACAGGTTATGGCTACACCTTC. It yields the protein CASSPGTGYGYTF. The chain uses TRBV12-3 or TRBV12-4 and TRBJ1-2, with TRBD1 identical over 8 bases. This CDR3 is 13 amino acids long. Trimming took 5 bases from V and 5 from J; bases not matched to a gene: 4.

This clone was picked up a small number of times. The genes are TRBV6-5 and TRBJ2-1; D ambiguous. V was shortened by 6 bases and J by 7 bases, with 10 bases between the two germline ends. Germline CDR1 and CDR2: MNHEY and SVGAGI. The CDR3 loop spans 12 amino acids. In DNA form, the CDR3 reads TGTGCCAGCAGCCTTAGGGTAAATGAGCAGTTCTTC. Residues: CASSLRVNEQFF.

The gene calls are TRBV6-1 and TRBJ2-1; D may be TRBD2 (7 bases). Germline V gives CDR1 MNHNS, CDR2 SASEGT. This CDR3 is built from 18 residues. Trimming removed 1 base at V and 2 bases at J, with 18 bases between. CDR3 sequence reads: CASSEGVGPGGPYNEQFF. CDR3 in DNA: TGTGCCAGCAGTGAAGGTGTAGGGCCCGGGGGGCCCTACAATGAGCAGTTCTTC.

V and J are TRBV24-1 and TRBJ1-3; 8 bases line up with TRBD1. CDR1 and CDR2 from the germline V gene are KGHDR and SFDVKD. The CDR3 contains 19 residues. Trimming removed 1 base from V and 2 bases from J; junction bases left unmatched: 12. DNA for the CDR3: TGTGCCACCAGTGATTTCGGACAGGGATGGAATGAGGCTGGAAACACCATATATTTT. Protein: CATSDFGQGWNEAGNTIYF.

This clone was found once. The rearrangement joins TRBV15 to TRBJ2-1; TRBD2 agrees at 10 bases. Unmatched junction bases numbered 15, after V lost 1 base and J lost 9 bases. The CDR3 runs 18 residues. Germline lookup yields CDR1 LNHNV and CDR2 YYDKDF (reference sequence). Here the CDR3 reads CATSRVGVIGLAVVEQFF. In DNA form, the CDR3 reads TGTGCCACCAGCAGAGTTGGGGTTATTGGACTAGCGGTGGTTGAGCAGTTCTTC.

The V gene is TRBV5-1, the J gene TRBJ1-1, with D unresolved. This CDR3 has 15 amino acids. Germline CDR1 reads SGHRS; CDR2 reads YFSETQ. Trimming pared 0 bases from V and 3 bases from J, leaving 12 bases between. This CDR3 is CASSLEGRQDTEAFF. In DNA form, the CDR3 reads TGCGCCAGCAGCTTGGAGGGCAGGCAGGACACTGAAGCTTTCTTT.

This clone was found a few times. The genes are TRBV7-9 and TRBJ1-1; D uncertain. V was cut by 4 bases and J by 7 bases, with 13 bases left in between. CDR3 length equals 13 residues. CDR1 SEHNR and CDR2 FQNEAQ come from the germline V gene (reference sequence). CDR3 coding DNA: TGTGCCAGCAGCTCCCCGTTGTTTCTTGAAGCTTTCTTT. This encodes CASSSPLFLEAFF.

This sequence joins TRBV6-5 and TRBJ1-4; 7 bases line up with TRBD1. The CDR3 length is 14 residues. The germline V gene has CDR1 MNHEY and CDR2 SVGAGI. The V segment lost 0 bases and the J segment 8 bases; nucleotides outside the gene matches: 3. CDR3 DNA sequence: TGTGCCAGCAGTTACTCGGCAGGGGGAGAAAAACTGTTTTTT. Translating it yields CASSYSAGGEKLFF.

The rearrangement links TRBV6-6 to TRBJ2-3; the D is unclear. Germline CDR1 is MNHNY and CDR2 is SVGAGI (reference sequence). The CDR3 totals 12 residues. The ends were cut back, 6 bases at V and 2 bases at J, with 6 bases in the middle. This CDR3 is CASSHYTDTQYF. The CDR3 region has the DNA TGTGCCAGCAGCCACTACACAGATACGCAGTATTTT.

This clone was seen a handful of times. The chain employs TRBV6-1 and TRBJ1-3; no clear D gene. Trimming removed 2 bases at V and 5 bases at J, with 4 bases between. CDR3 length: 12 residues. Germline lookup yields CDR1 MNHNS and CDR2 SASEGT. The DNA of the CDR3 is TGTGCCAGCAGTGAAACGCGAAACACCATATATTTT. It codes for CASSETRNTIYF.

The chain recombines TRBV30 with TRBJ1-1; no clear D gene. Germline lookup yields CDR1 GTSNPN and CDR2 SVGIG (reference sequence). This CDR3 region has 12 residues. V gave up 7 bases and J gave up 10 bases, with 19 bases separating them. CDR3: CASIPAALGAFF. CDR3 in DNA: TGTGCCTCGATCCCAGCGGCCCTCGGAGCTTTCTTT.

Remarks on this clone: Other DNA sequences in the same sample also yield this CDR3. J is TRBJ2-7 and V is TRBV19; 8 bases are a match to TRBD1. The CDR3 spans 13 residues. J lost 3 bases, V lost 4 bases, and 2 bases had no gene match. CDR1 and CDR2 (germline): LNHDA, SQIVND (reference sequence). CDR3 protein: CASSTGTGYEQYF. DNA of the CDR3: TGTGCCAGTAGTACGGGGACAGGCTACGAGCAGTACTTC.

The chain recombines TRBV2 with TRBJ1-3; D remains ambiguous. V was shortened by 7 bases and J by 3 bases, with 10 bases between the two germline ends. Germline CDR1 reads SNHLY; CDR2 reads FYNNEI. The length of the CDR3 is 13 residues. The CDR3 loop is CASMRVLGNTIYF. DNA for the CDR3: TGTGCCAGCATGAGAGTCCTTGGAAACACCATATATTTT.

The V and J genes are TRBV11-2 and TRBJ1-1; D gene ambiguous. This CDR3 is built from 15 residues. V lost 7 bases, J lost 0 bases, and 15 bases lay in between. Germline CDR1 is SGHAT and CDR2 is FQNNGV. This CDR3 is CASTRTGRLNTEAFF. DNA for the CDR3: TGTGCCAGCACCCGCACGGGCAGGCTGAACACTGAAGCTTTCTTT.

The chain joins TRBV10-2 to TRBJ2-3; 9 nucleotides align to TRBD2. This CDR3 spans 14 amino acids. V shed 7 bases and J 2 bases; nucleotides not matched to a gene: 4. Germline V CDR1 and CDR2: WSHSY, SAAADI. In DNA, the CDR3 is TGCGCCAGCATAAGCGGGGGGTCCACAGATACGCAGTATTTT. Encoded protein: CASISGGSTDTQYF.

The chain combines TRBV15 with TRBJ2-5, with 9 bases identical to TRBD2. Losses at the gene ends were 1 base for V and 4 bases for J; bases not matched to a gene: 16. The CDR3 contains 19 residues. CDR1 is LNHNV, CDR2 YYDKDF, per germline (reference sequence). The CDR3, as DNA: TGTGCCACCAGCAGAGGAAGGGACAAGGCGGGGGGGCTAGTAGAGACCCAGTACTTC. Translating it yields CATSRGRDKAGGLVETQYF.

In its sample, this clone was seen once. The chain recombines TRBV28 with TRBJ2-4; the D is unclear. Per the germline V gene, CDR1 is MDHEN and CDR2 is SYDVKM. Between the trimmed V and J ends, which lost 3 bases and 0 bases, there was a span of 9 bases. The CDR3 is made up of 15 amino acids. The chain's CDR3 is CASSFIGLAKNIQYF. In nucleotides, the CDR3 is TGTGCCAGCAGTTTTATAGGGTTAGCCAAAAACATTCAGTACTTC.

The chain is built from TRBV4-3 and TRBJ2-7, with 8 nucleotides matching TRBD2. The CDR3 length is 14 residues. Germline CDR1 is LGHNA and CDR2 is YSLEER. The ends lost 4 bases at V and 3 bases at J; junction bases unmatched: 5. The CDR3 bases are TGCGCCAGCAGCCTTGCGGGGGGATTCTACGAGCAGTACTTC. Translated, it gives CASSLAGGFYEQYF.

V is TRBV7-8 and J is TRBJ2-2; TRBD1 matches 8 bases. This CDR3 has 15 residues. J was trimmed by 7 bases and V by 5 bases; bases with no gene match: 9. Per the germline V gene, CDR1 is SGHVS and CDR2 is FQNEAQ. The CDR3, as DNA: TGTGCCAGCAGCCCAGCAGGGGGCGCTGGCGGGGAGCTGTTTTTT. Amino acids: CASSPAGGAGGELFF. Complete variable domain (other parts from reference TRBV7-8 and TRBJ2-2): GAGVSQSPRYKVAKRGQDVALRCDPISGHVSLFWYQQALGQGPEFLTYFQNEAQLDKSGLPSDRFFAERPEGSVSTLKIQRTQQEDSAVYLCASSPAGGAGGELFFGEGSRLTVL.